Each of the 21 T cell receptor beta chains below was sequenced from the same sample in a study of blood T cell repertoires in COVID-19. Generated by immunoSEQ multiplex PCR, the TCRdb table keeps only in-frame clones and is missing some. The profile covers roughly 290,000 clones, with 90% appearing a single time and approximately 7.5% taken by the ten largest. The sample comprised peripheral blood. Source of these receptors: a woman in her 30s with COVID-19, enrolled during active disease.

This clone was observed once. The CDR3 loop reads CASSLRGLSYNEQFF. CDR3 in DNA: TGTGCCAGCAGCCTGCGGGGCCTCTCCTACAATGAGCAGTTCTTC. J is TRBJ2-1 and V is TRBV7-2; the D gene is possibly TRBD2 (6 bases). V was cut by 5 bases and J by 0 bases, with 11 bases left in between. The CDR3 covers 15 residues. Germline V lookup: CDR1 SGHTA, CDR2 FQGNSA.

The chain is built from TRBV24-1 and TRBJ2-7; 9 bases fit TRBD2. The CDR3 sequence is 17 residues long. CDR1 and CDR2 (germline): KGHDR, SFDVKD. V gave up 1 base and J gave up 5 bases; unmatched junction bases: 11. The CDR3 nucleotides read TGTGCCACCAGTGATTTCCGAGGAAGCGGGAGGTTGGACGAGCAGTACTTC. Protein: CATSDFRGSGRLDEQYF.

This sequence joins TRBV7-9 and TRBJ2-1; D not certain. V was trimmed by 5 bases and J by 0 bases, leaving 8 bases between them. CDR1 is SEHNR, CDR2 FQNEAQ, per germline (reference sequence). The CDR3 runs to 14 residues. CDR3 amino acids: CASSPPSSYNEQFF. CDR3 sequence (DNA): TGTGCCAGCAGCCCCCCTAGCTCCTACAATGAGCAGTTCTTC. The full variable domain, completed using reference TRBV7-9 and TRBJ2-1, is DTGVSQNPRHKITKRGQNVTFRCDPISEHNRLYWYRQTLGQGPEFLTYFQNEAQLEKSRLLSDRFSAERPKGSFSTLEIQRTEQGDSAMYLCASSPPSSYNEQFFGPGTRLTVL.

DNA for the CDR3: TGCGCCAGCAGTCCTCCGGGGATCACCGGGGAGCTGTTTTTT. Protein: CASSPPGITGELFF. The chain employs TRBV10-1 and TRBJ2-2; weak D call: TRBD2 (5 bases). This CDR3 contains 14 residues. V dropped 5 bases and J dropped 4 bases, with 11 bases sitting between them. The germline V gene has CDR1 WNHNN and CDR2 SYGVQD (reference sequence).

This chain uses TRBV12-3 or TRBV12-4 with TRBJ1-1; 8 nucleotides match TRBD1. The CDR3 loop spans 13 amino acids. Germline trimming cut 5 bases from V and 10 bases from J; bases unmatched to any gene: 9. The CDR3 protein is CASSPQGARGAFF. Written as DNA, the CDR3 is TGTGCCAGCAGTCCTCAGGGGGCGCGGGGAGCTTTCTTT.

The rearrangement uses TRBV15 and TRBJ2-1; TRBD1 matches at 8 bases. Germline V gene lookup returns CDR1 LNHNV and CDR2 YYDKDF (reference sequence). The V segment lost 3 bases and the J segment 7 bases; nucleotides outside the gene matches: 20. This CDR3 has 19 residues. The CDR3 nucleotides are TGTGCCACCAGCAGCCCGACAGGGGACGAGGTTCGGGCCTGGAATGAGCAGTTCTTC. This translates into CATSSPTGDEVRAWNEQFF.

The V call is TRBV27, the J call TRBJ1-1; D is possibly TRBD1 (5 bases). There are 14 residues in the CDR3. Germline assignment: CDR1 MNHEY and CDR2 SMNVEV (reference sequence). Deletions cut 3 bases from V and 8 bases from J, with 16 bases between. The CDR3 loop is CASSFQDRQSEAFF. The CDR3 DNA reads as TGTGCCAGCAGTTTCCAAGACAGACAGTCGGAAGCTTTCTTT.

V and J are TRBV4-1 and TRBJ2-7; D gene unclear. The V end lost 5 bases, the J end lost 6 bases, and 8 bases lay between the germline ends. The CDR3 is made up of 11 amino acids. Germline V CDR1 and CDR2: MGHRA, YSYEKL. The CDR3 here is CASSVGAEQYF. The CDR3 region has the DNA TGCGCCAGCAGCGTAGGAGCCGAGCAGTACTTC.

The gene calls are TRBV7-9 and TRBJ2-2; weak D call: TRBD1 (7 bases). Germline V lookup: CDR1 SEHNR, CDR2 FQNEAQ (reference sequence). The length of the CDR3 is 15 residues. With 8 bases removed from V and 3 bases from J, the gap between germline ends came to 16 bases. CDR3 sequence: CASLDREADTGELFF. The CDR3 bases are TGTGCCAGCTTAGACAGGGAGGCAGACACCGGGGAGCTGTTTTTT.

This clone has a single count. This chain uses TRBV24-1 with TRBJ2-3; tentatively, D is TRBD2 (5 bases). Trimming pared 6 bases from V and 1 base from J, leaving 13 bases between. CDR1 and CDR2 (germline): KGHDR, SFDVKD. The CDR3 covers 15 residues. CDR3 sequence (DNA): TGTGCCACCAGTTCCCCCCGGGGAGGCACAGATACGCAGTATTTT. It translates to CATSSPRGGTDTQYF.

The CDR3, as DNA: TGTGCCAGCAGCCCCGGGCAGGGGGCGGGTGAAAAACTGTTTTTT. This encodes CASSPGQGAGEKLFF. This chain joins TRBV6-6 and TRBJ1-4, with 8 bases that match TRBD1. Germline CDR1 reads MNHNY; CDR2 reads SVGAGI (reference sequence). V lost 6 bases, J lost 7 bases, and 10 bases stayed unmatched. This CDR3 region has 15 residues.

This chain connects TRBV28 to TRBJ1-1, with 9 bases that match TRBD1. CDR3 length: 19 amino acids. Germline V lookup: CDR1 MDHEN, CDR2 SYDVKM. V was clipped by 7 bases and J by 3 bases; unmatched bases: 21. The CDR3 is CASTPKKGPGQGTDTEAFF. DNA for the CDR3: TGTGCCAGCACTCCCAAGAAGGGGCCGGGACAGGGTACGGACACTGAAGCTTTCTTT. Full variable domain (missing parts from reference TRBV28 and TRBJ1-1): DVKVTQSSRYLVKRTGEKVFLECVQDMDHENMFWYRQDPGLGLRLIYFSYDVKMKEKGDIPEGYSVSREKKERFSLILESASTNQTSMYLCASTPKKGPGQGTDTEAFFGQGTRLTVV.

This clone was detected a few times. The chain couples TRBV12-3 or TRBV12-4 to TRBJ1-2, with D perhaps TRBD1 (6 bases). The CDR3 consists of 13 residues. The ends were cut back, 6 bases at V and 2 bases at J, with 10 bases in the middle. Written as DNA, the CDR3 is TGTGCCAGCAGCAACACAGGGAACTATGGCTACACCTTC. It is translated as CASSNTGNYGYTF.

This chain links TRBV29-1 with TRBJ1-1, with 9 bases aligning to TRBD1. The CDR3 consists of 10 residues. V shed 7 bases, J shed 11 bases, and the junction held 5 bases outside the gene matches. Looked up from germline, CDR1 is SQVTM and CDR2 is ANQGSEA. CDR3 sequence (DNA): TGCAGCGCCTTAACAGGGGGCGCTTTCTTT. Translating gives CSALTGGAFF.

The chain uses TRBV11-3 and TRBJ2-2, with D tentatively TRBD2 (5 bases). Trimming took off 5 bases at V and 4 bases at J, with 11 bases between the two ends. The V gene's germline CDR1 is SGHNT and CDR2 YENEEA. This CDR3 comprises 14 residues. This CDR3 is CASSRGVPTGELFF. CDR3 coding DNA: TGTGCCAGCAGCCGGGGAGTACCCACCGGGGAGCTGTTTTTT.

This clone appeared a single time. V is TRBV5-1 and J is TRBJ2-1; 12 nucleotides line up with TRBD2. Losses at the gene ends were 3 bases for V and 4 bases for J; bases not matched to a gene: 11. CDR3 length: 18 residues. Germline-derived CDR1 and CDR2 are SGHRS and YFSETQ. CDR3 region: CASSSLGLAGSPYNEQFF. The CDR3 DNA reads TGCGCCAGCAGCTCCCTGGGACTAGCGGGTTCCCCTTACAATGAGCAGTTCTTC.

The rearrangement links TRBV4-1 to TRBJ1-3, with D maybe TRBD1 (6 bases). The CDR3 sequence is 15 residues long. Trimming stripped 3 bases from V and 0 bases from J, with 9 bases between. Germline lookup yields CDR1 MGHRA and CDR2 YSYEKL. The CDR3 DNA is TGCGCCAGCAGCCAGGAACAGGGCTCTGGAAACACCATATATTTT. This encodes CASSQEQGSGNTIYF.

The chain uses TRBV29-1 and TRBJ1-4, with D unresolved. The CDR3 covers 13 residues. Trimming stripped 3 bases from V and 0 bases from J, with 5 bases between. Germline values: CDR1 SQVTM, CDR2 ANQGSEA. As DNA, the CDR3 is TGCAGCGTTGAGCTATCAACTAATGAAAAACTGTTTTTT. Translating gives CSVELSTNEKLFF.

This clone came up once. The V and J genes are TRBV9 and TRBJ2-7, with 8 bases identical to TRBD2. With V trimmed by 2 bases and J by 7 bases, 11 bases remained unmatched. CDR3 size: 15 residues. Germline V lookup: CDR1 SGDLS, CDR2 YYNGEE. The DNA of the CDR3 is TGTGCCAGCAGCGTGTCATCGGGGGGGCACAGAGAGCAGTACTTC. This encodes CASSVSSGGHREQYF.

V usage is TRBV27 and J usage is TRBJ2-3; 7 nucleotides line up with TRBD2. This CDR3 has 16 residues. CDR1 is MNHEY, CDR2 SMNVEV, per germline (reference sequence). The V and J ends lost 6 bases and 1 base, in that order; junction bases with no gene match: 10. For the CDR3, the DNA is TGTGCCAGCAGCCCCTGGGAGGGCCTGGGCACAGATACGCAGTATTTT. This gives the protein CASSPWEGLGTDTQYF.

The chain is built from TRBV5-1 and TRBJ2-3; perhaps TRBD1 as D (6 bases). Germline lookup yields CDR1 SGHRS and CDR2 YFSETQ. This CDR3 comprises 16 residues. V lost 1 base to trimming and J lost 1 base, with 13 bases between them. The CDR3 protein is CASSLFGTTGTDTQYF. The CDR3 DNA follows: TGCGCCAGCAGCTTGTTTGGGACAACAGGCACAGATACGCAGTATTTT.